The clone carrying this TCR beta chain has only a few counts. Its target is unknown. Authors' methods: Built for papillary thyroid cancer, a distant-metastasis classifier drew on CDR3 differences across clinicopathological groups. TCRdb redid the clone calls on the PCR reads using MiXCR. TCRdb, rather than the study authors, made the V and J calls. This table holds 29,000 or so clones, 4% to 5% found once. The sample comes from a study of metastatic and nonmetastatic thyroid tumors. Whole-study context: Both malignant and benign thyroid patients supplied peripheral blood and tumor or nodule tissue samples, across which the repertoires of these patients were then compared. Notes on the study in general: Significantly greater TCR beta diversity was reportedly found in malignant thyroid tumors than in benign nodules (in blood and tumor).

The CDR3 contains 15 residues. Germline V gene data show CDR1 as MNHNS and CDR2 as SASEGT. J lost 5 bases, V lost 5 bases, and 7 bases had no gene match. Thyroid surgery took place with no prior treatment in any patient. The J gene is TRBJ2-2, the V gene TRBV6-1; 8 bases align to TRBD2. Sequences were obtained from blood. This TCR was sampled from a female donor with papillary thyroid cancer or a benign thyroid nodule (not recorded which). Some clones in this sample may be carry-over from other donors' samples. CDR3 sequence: CASSYLAGGTGELFF. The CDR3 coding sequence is TGTGCCAGCAGTTATCTGGCGGGAGGAACCGGGGAGCTGTTTTTT.